This T cell receptor (beta chain) was obtained from a study of T cell repertoires in cytomegalovirus infection. In the study overall: Public TCR beta signatures indicated both CMV infection and matching HLA type.

V was pared by 0 bases and J by 0 bases, with 11 bases of the junction left unmatched. CDR3 length: 20 amino acids. Germline-derived CDR1 and CDR2 are MNHGY and SAAAGT. For this clonotype: No antigen is known for it.

TCRdb redid the calling of the reads with MiXCR, one entry per CDR3 protein. The table shows some 320,000 distinct CDR3 sequences, with over 7.5% occurring only once. Notes on the study in general: In two of eight donors, the top clonotype was HLA-C-restricted CMV-specific. People with CMV and the relevant HLA were identified by cumulative public TCR beta family frequency.

The TCR originated in a human donor in good health (CMV status not recorded). Some clones in this sample may be carry-over from other donors' samples. The sample was PBMCs. The rearrangement links TRBV6-8 to TRBJ2-4, with 10 nucleotides matching TRBD2. The CDR3 here is CASSYSDSGGPGPAKNIQYF. The CDR3 DNA is TGTGCCAGCAGTTACTCGGATAGCGGGGGGCCAGGGCCAGCCAAAAACATTCAGTACTTC.